This T cell receptor beta chain is drawn from a study of T cells in Graves' hyperthyroidism and ophthalmopathy (dated by TCRdb to about 2019). Study-level background: Peripheral blood was sampled at the time of initial diagnosis, prior to any treatment. TCR V-J signatures able to tell the groups apart were searched for in a discovery cohort of around 95 patients, of whom around 43 had Graves' ophthalmopathy and around 56 had stable Graves' hyperthyroidism. Prospective prediction of ophthalmopathy was tested in an independent validation cohort of approximately 18 hyperthyroidism patients and roughly 16 patients who later progressed to ophthalmopathy. The 100 or so discovery patients were randomly split 7:3 into training and test sets. In about 6 Graves' hyperthyroidism patients, the study also compared T-cell repertoires from thyroid tissue with T-cell repertoires from blood. After sampling, hyperthyroidism patients received methimazole starting at 30 mg daily, and ophthalmopathy patients received high-dose intravenous methylprednisolone. The paper reports TCR Vbeta CDR3 sequencing of over 120 peripheral blood samples: around 45 ophthalmopathy, approximately 74 hyperthyroidism and approximately 17 progressor patients.

The CDR3 spans 15 residues, from the cysteine through the phenylalanine. Of the read, only the CDR3 DNA is kept; its 45 bases are in frame from base 1. CDR1 MNHEY and CDR2 SMNVEV were looked up in the germline V gene (reference sequence). The junction shows trimming of 2 bases on V and 0 bases on J, plus 10 bases between the germline ends. The TCR beta CDR3 regions were amplified from the RNA transcripts. A first-round RT-PCR of the TCR CDR3 used the HTBI primer set with the Qiagen OneStep RT-PCR kit. The libraries were constructed in a second round of multiplex PCR and then size-selected and purified. The libraries were sequenced on an Illumina HiSeq2000 using paired-end 100 bp reads. The study's processing was this. SOAPnuke was used to process the raw data, removing reads that contained adapters or uncalled bases, had a mean Phred below 15, or lacked an exact match to the constant primer or identifier. High-quality paired reads were merged with COPE v1.2.5, and unique nucleotide sequences were defined as clonotypes. MiTCR v1.1 was used to align clonotypes to the IMGT TRBV, TRBD and TRBJ reference segments. Only V-J combinations with frequency above 0.0001, covering about 99% of repertoires, were analysed. A TCS score was defined as the ratio between F50 (clonal expansion) and ExV (chaos), using BLOSUM62-based TCRdist between CDR3 peptides within each V-J. Welch's t-statistics and random forest reduced fewer than 600 V-J features to 13, which were used in a naive Bayes classifier (R e1071). The public sequencing data were trimmed at Q25 with fastp and processed into clonotypes with MiXCR by TCRdb, which kept only in-frame beta chains. For every CDR3 protein sequence, its rows merge into one entry that carries the most common genes and DNA. What appears here as the V and J calls and clone size reflects TCRdb's work, not the paper's. The sample has 250,000 or so distinct CDR3 sequences on record, 13% to 15% of them singletons. The ten most abundant clones make up over 30% of the sample.

Hyperthyroidism patients were newly diagnosed, had a disease duration of under 2 months, and were aged 18 to 65 years. The study excluded patients with uncontrolled infections, other autoimmune diseases, pregnancy or lactation. Diagnoses were established on the basis of clinical symptoms, serum thyroxine and TRAb, thyroid ultrasound, and orbital computed tomography. Blood from progressor patients was collected at the time of first diagnosis with hyperthyroidism, before any ophthalmopathy symptoms had appeared. Ficoll-Paque density gradient centrifugation was used to isolate PBMCs from approximately 10 ml of fresh peripheral blood. Progressor patients were first diagnosed with Graves' hyperthyroidism and then developed ophthalmopathy during follow-up. Total RNA was extracted using Trizol reagent, and RNA quality was assessed on an Agilent 2100 Bioanalyzer. The full study reports these points: A 13 V-J signature model separated ophthalmopathy from stable hyperthyroidism, with nearly 90% sensitivity and 81.08% specificity in cross-validation and 80%/75% in testing. Sample size was not statistically predetermined, and blinding of investigators to group allocation was not performed. In validation, progression to ophthalmopathy was predicted by the model with nearly 71% sensitivity and around 75% specificity, a median of around 5.9 months before onset. Most expanded thyroid clonotypes (frequency above 0.001) were also found in blood, which suggests that blood repertoires may mirror thyroid immune responses.

This clonotype was recorded at least ten times. Its target antigen remains unknown. No per-base quality is available; no much larger clone lies one base away. This sequence was found in a woman between 50 and 59 years old with Graves' hyperthyroidism that later progressed to Graves' ophthalmopathy. The sample taken for sequencing was blood. Recombination joined TRBV27 with TRBJ1-1; too little of a D gene remains to name it. This receptor has the CDR3 CASSLRAGVNTEAFF. The base sequence is TGTGCCAGCAGTTTAAGGGCTGGGGTGAACACTGAAGCTTTCTTT.